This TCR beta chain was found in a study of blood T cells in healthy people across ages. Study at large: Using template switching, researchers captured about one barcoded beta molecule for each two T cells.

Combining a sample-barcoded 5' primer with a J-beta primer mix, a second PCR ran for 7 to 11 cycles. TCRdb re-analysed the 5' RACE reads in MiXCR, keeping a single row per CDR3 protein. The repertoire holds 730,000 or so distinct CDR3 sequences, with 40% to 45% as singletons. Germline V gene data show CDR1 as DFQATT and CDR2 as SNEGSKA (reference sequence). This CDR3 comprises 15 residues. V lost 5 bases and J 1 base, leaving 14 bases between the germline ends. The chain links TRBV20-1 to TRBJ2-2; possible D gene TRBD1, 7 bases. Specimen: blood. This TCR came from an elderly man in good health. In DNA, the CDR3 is TGCAGTGCTTTGGCGGGACAGTGGAACACCGGGGAGCTGTTTTTT. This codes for CSALAGQWNTGELFF.